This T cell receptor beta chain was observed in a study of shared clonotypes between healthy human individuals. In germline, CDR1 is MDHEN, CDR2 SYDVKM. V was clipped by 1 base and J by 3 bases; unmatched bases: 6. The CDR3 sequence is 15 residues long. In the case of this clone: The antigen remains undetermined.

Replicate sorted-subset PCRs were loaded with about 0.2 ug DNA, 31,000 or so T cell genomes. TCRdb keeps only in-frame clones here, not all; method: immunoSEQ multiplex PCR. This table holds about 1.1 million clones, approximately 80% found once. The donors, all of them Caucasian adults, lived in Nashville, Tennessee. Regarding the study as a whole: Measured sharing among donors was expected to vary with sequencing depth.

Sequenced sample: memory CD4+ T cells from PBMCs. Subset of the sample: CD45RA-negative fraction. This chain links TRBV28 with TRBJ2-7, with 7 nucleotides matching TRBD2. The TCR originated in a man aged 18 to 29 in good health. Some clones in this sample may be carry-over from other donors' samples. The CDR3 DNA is TGTGCCAGCAGTTTATTCGGCGGGAGTCTCTACGAGCAGTACTTC. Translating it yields CASSLFGGSLYEQYF.